The sequence of this T cell receptor (beta chain) was determined in a study of T cell changes during pregnancy in multiple sclerosis. The V segment lost 8 bases and the J segment 4 bases; nucleotides outside the gene matches: 6. This CDR3 has 13 residues. Germline V gives CDR1 WSHSY, CDR2 SAAADI. TCRdb keeps only in-frame clones here, not all; method: immunoSEQ multiplex PCR. The data contain under 70,000 clones, around 91% of them seen just once; the ten biggest clones take up under 2.5%. The sequencing used peripheral blood, collected in the third trimester of pregnancy. The rearrangement uses TRBV10-2 and TRBJ1-1, with 8 bases aligning to TRBD1. This sequence was found in a female donor in good health, enrolled as a control in a pregnancy study. The CDR3 loop is CASQGAGSTEAFF. The DNA for the CDR3 is TGCGCCAGCCAGGGGGCAGGAAGCACTGAAGCTTTCTTT.